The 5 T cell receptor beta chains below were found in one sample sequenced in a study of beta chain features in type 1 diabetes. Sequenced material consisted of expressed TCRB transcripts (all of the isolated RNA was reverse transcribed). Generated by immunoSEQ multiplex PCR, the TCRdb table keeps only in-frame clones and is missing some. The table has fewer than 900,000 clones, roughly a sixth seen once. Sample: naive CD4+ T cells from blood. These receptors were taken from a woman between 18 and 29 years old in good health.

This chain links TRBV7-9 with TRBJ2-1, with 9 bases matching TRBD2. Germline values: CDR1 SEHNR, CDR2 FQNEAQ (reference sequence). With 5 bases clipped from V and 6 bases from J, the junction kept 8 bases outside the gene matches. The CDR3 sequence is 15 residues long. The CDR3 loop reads CASSKYSGGSNEQFF. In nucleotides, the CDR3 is TGTGCCAGCAGCAAATATAGCGGGGGCTCCAATGAGCAGTTCTTC.

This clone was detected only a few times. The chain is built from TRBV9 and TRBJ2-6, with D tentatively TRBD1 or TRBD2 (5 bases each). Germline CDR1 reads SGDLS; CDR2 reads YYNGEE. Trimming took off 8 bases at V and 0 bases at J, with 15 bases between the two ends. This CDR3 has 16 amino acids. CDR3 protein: CASTPRGDSGANVLTF. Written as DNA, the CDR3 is TGTGCCAGTACCCCACGAGGGGACTCTGGGGCCAACGTCCTGACTTTC.

CDR3 sequence (DNA): TGTGCCAGCAGCTTAGTCGTTTCTAGCGGGAGAACCGAGCAGTACTTC. Translating it yields CASSLVVSSGRTEQYF. The chain employs TRBV11-2 and TRBJ2-7; 10 nucleotides align to TRBD2. Germline CDR1 is SGHAT and CDR2 is FQNNGV. Unmatched junction bases numbered 9, after V lost 1 base and J lost 6 bases. The CDR3 consists of 16 residues.

This CDR3 reads CASSEDPGLVHNEQFF. CDR3 DNA: TGTGCCAGCAGTGAGGATCCCGGCCTTGTGCACAATGAGCAGTTCTTC. The V and J genes are TRBV2 and TRBJ2-1; D ambiguous. Deletions cut 3 bases from V and 5 bases from J, with 17 bases between. The CDR3 is 16 amino acids. Germline V gene data show CDR1 as SNHLY and CDR2 as FYNNEI.

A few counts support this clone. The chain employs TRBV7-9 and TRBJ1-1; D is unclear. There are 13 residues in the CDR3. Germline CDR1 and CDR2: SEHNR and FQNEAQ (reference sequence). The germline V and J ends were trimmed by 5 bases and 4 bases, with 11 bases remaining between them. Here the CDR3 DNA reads TGTGCCAGCAGCCGAGTCTTAATCACTGAAGCTTTCTTT. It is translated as CASSRVLITEAFF. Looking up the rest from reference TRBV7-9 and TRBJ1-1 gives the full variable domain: DTGVSQNPRHKITKRGQNVTFRCDPISEHNRLYWYRQTLGQGPEFLTYFQNEAQLEKSRLLSDRFSAERPKGSFSTLEIQRTEQGDSAMYLCASSRVLITEAFFGQGTRLTVV.